This passage covers 14 T cell receptor beta chains from one sample sequenced in a study of CD8 T cells in Susac syndrome. An amount of RNA that ranged from about 0.45 to 1 ug was reverse transcribed with random hexamers. MiXCR was run by TCRdb on the immunoSEQ multiplex PCR reads, yielding one entry per CDR3 protein. The repertoire holds about 190,000 distinct CDR3 sequences, with more than 85% as singletons. Source material: CD8+ T cells from PBMCs. The receptors come from a human donor with Susac syndrome.

V and J are TRBV6-4 and TRBJ1-6; D remains ambiguous. Looked up from germline, CDR1 is MRHNA and CDR2 is SNTAGT. The CDR3 runs to 12 residues. With 8 bases removed from V and 10 bases from J, the gap between germline ends came to 12 bases. The CDR3 region has the DNA TGTGCCAGCCATGGCAAAGGGTCACCCCTCCACTTT. It specifies CASHGKGSPLHF.

This chain uses TRBV3-1 with TRBJ2-5, with 8 positions matching TRBD2. The CDR3 consists of 15 residues. V gave up 4 bases and J gave up 2 bases; unmatched junction bases: 6. The germline V gene has CDR1 LGHDT and CDR2 YNNKEL (reference sequence). The CDR3 coding sequence is TGTGCCAGCAGCCTCTATCGGGGGGGACAAGAGACCCAGTACTTC. Its protein product is CASSLYRGGQETQYF.

This rearrangement joins TRBV4-1 to TRBJ2-1; weak D call: TRBD2 (6 bases). The germline gives CDR1 MGHRA, CDR2 YSYEKL. There are 18 residues in the CDR3. V lost 0 bases, J lost 8 bases, and 23 bases lay in between. This CDR3 reads CASSQEGLAGYAFDEQFF. The CDR3 region has the DNA TGCGCCAGCAGCCAAGAAGGATTGGCGGGATATGCCTTTGATGAGCAGTTCTTC.

The CDR3 DNA sequence: TGCAGCGTTCTCTCGGGAATGTGGAATGGCTACACCTTC. Encoded protein: CSVLSGMWNGYTF. The rearrangement uses TRBV29-1 and TRBJ1-2; D is undetermined. The length of the CDR3 is 13 residues. Trimming took off 5 bases at V and 6 bases at J, with 16 bases between the two ends. Germline CDR1 reads SQVTM; CDR2 reads ANQGSEA.

The genes are TRBV20-1 and TRBJ1-6; maybe TRBD1 (5 bases). Germline V gives CDR1 DFQATT, CDR2 SNEGSKA (reference sequence). V was cut by 4 bases and J by 7 bases, with 14 bases left in between. The CDR3 extends over 14 amino acids. CDR3 in DNA: TGCAGTGCTACCAAAGCAGGGTACAATTCACCCCTCCACTTT. Translated, it gives CSATKAGYNSPLHF.

The CDR3: CASSSGLAGGPGEQYF. The CDR3 DNA reads as TGCGCCAGCAGCTCGGGACTAGCGGGAGGGCCGGGGGAGCAGTACTTC. The chain employs TRBV5-1 and TRBJ2-7, with TRBD2 matching 16 bases. There are 16 residues in the CDR3. In germline, CDR1 is SGHRS, CDR2 YFSETQ. The J segment lost 7 bases and the V segment lost 3 bases, leaving 7 bases of the junction unmatched.

The chain employs TRBV28 and TRBJ2-1; D is undetermined. Germline V gene sequence: CDR1 MDHEN, CDR2 SYDVKM. This CDR3 comprises 11 residues. V was trimmed by 9 bases and J by 6 bases, leaving 9 bases between them. CDR3 sequence (DNA): TGTGCCAGTCGAGGTAGCAATGAGCAGTTCTTC. Translation gives CASRGSNEQFF.

The chain couples TRBV4-1 to TRBJ2-7, with 7 nucleotides matching TRBD1. Germline CDR1 is MGHRA and CDR2 is YSYEKL. The CDR3 totals 15 residues. Losses at the gene ends were 2 bases for V and 2 bases for J; bases not matched to a gene: 6. CDR3 sequence: CASSQNDRVTYEQYF. The CDR3, as DNA: TGCGCCAGCAGCCAAAATGACAGGGTAACCTACGAGCAGTACTTC.

This sequence joins TRBV9 and TRBJ2-3; D gene unclear. The CDR3 is 13 amino acids. CDR1 and CDR2 from the germline V gene are SGDLS and YYNGEE. V lost 1 base and J lost 5, with 8 bases in between. The CDR3 nucleotides are TGTGCCAGCAGCGTAAGTCCCGGAGATACGCAGTATTTT. Translating it yields CASSVSPGDTQYF. The full variable domain, in which reference TRBV9 and TRBJ2-3 provide the parts outside the CDR3, is DSGVTQTPKHLITATGQRVTLRCSPRSGDLSVYWYQQSLDQGLQFLIQYYNGEERAKGNILERFSAQQFPDLHSELNLSSLELGDSALYFCASSVSPGDTQYFGPGTRLTVL.

The chain couples TRBV4-1 to TRBJ2-1; 11 nucleotides agree with TRBD1. V dropped 3 bases and J dropped 5; count of bases not matched to a gene: 9. Germline CDR1 reads MGHRA; CDR2 reads YSYEKL. The CDR3 is made up of 17 amino acids. CDR3 sequence: CASSQIGQGATDNEQFF. The CDR3 region has the DNA TGCGCCAGCAGCCAGATAGGACAGGGGGCTACGGACAATGAGCAGTTCTTC.

This clonotype was counted a few times. The genes are TRBV29-1 and TRBJ2-7; 7 positions agree with TRBD1. The CDR3 length is 13 residues. Germline assignment: CDR1 SQVTM and CDR2 ANQGSEA. With 5 bases clipped from V and 1 base from J, the junction kept 5 bases outside the gene matches. CDR3 amino acids: CSVRDRTSYEQYF. The CDR3 DNA sequence: TGCAGCGTTAGGGACAGAACATCCTACGAGCAGTACTTC.

CDR3 amino acids: CASSGGAWDKNIQYF. The CDR3, as DNA: TGTGCCAGCAGTGGGGGGGCCTGGGACAAAAACATTCAGTACTTC. This rearrangement joins TRBV2 to TRBJ2-4; either TRBD1 or TRBD2 may fit D (6 bases each). CDR1 and CDR2 (germline): SNHLY, FYNNEI. V lost 4 bases to trimming and J lost 3 bases, with 13 bases between them. The CDR3 is 15 amino acids.

This sequence joins TRBV7-8 and TRBJ2-7; 14 bases match TRBD2. The ends lost 5 bases at V and 4 bases at J; junction bases unmatched: 13. This CDR3 comprises 18 residues. Germline CDR1 and CDR2: SGHVS and FQNEAQ. The CDR3, as DNA: TGTGCCAGCAGCCCACCGACTAGCGGGAGGGCAGCGGGATACGAGCAGTACTTC. Translated, it gives CASSPPTSGRAAGYEQYF.

The rearrangement joins TRBV5-8 to TRBJ2-7; tentatively, D is TRBD1 (5 bases). V lost 3 bases and J 3 bases, leaving 19 bases between the germline ends. The CDR3 consists of 16 residues. From germline, CDR1 is SGHTS and CDR2 YDEGEE. The CDR3 protein is CASSYIRQNLGYEQYF. Here the CDR3 DNA reads TGTGCCAGCAGCTACATAAGACAGAACCTAGGCTACGAGCAGTACTTC.